This T cell receptor beta chain was sequenced in a study of blood T cell repertoires in COVID-19. Whole-study context: Some COVID-19 samples were acute and others convalescent; all came from the United States, Italy and Spain. T cells, B-cell-depleted T cells, or PBMCs provided the cDNA or gDNA that served as material.

How the authors handled the data: Scientists estimated how many nucleated cells there were by amplifying reference gene primers. This table comes from immunoSEQ multiplex PCR, and its TCRdb copy is limited to in-frame clones, with some not included. That table gives V, J and clone size, and the DNA gave D and trimming. The sample contains nearly 65,000 clones, roughly four fifths of which appear only once. Germline CDR1 LNHDA, CDR2 SQIVND (reference sequence). The V end was cut by 3 bases, the J end by 7 bases, with 12 bases between. The length of the CDR3 is 13 residues. The V gene is TRBV19, the J gene TRBJ1-1; D possibly corresponds to TRBD1 (5 bases). What was sequenced was peripheral blood. The TCR sequence derives from a human donor in a cohort sampled during active COVID-19. The CDR3 DNA reads as TGTGCCAGTAGTATCGTCAGGGATAATGAAGCTTTCTTT. This sequence encodes CASSIVRDNEAFF.